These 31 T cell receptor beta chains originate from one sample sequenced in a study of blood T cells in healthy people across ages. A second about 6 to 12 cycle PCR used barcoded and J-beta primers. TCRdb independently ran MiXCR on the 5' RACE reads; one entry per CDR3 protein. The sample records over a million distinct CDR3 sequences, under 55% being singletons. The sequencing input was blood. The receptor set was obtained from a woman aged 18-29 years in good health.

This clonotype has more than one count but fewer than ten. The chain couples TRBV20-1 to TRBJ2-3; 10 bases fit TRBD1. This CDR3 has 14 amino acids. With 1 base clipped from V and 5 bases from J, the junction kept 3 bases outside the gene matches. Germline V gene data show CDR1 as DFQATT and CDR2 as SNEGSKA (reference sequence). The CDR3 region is CSARGTGGIDTQYF. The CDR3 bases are TGCAGTGCTAGAGGGACAGGGGGAATAGATACGCAGTATTTT.

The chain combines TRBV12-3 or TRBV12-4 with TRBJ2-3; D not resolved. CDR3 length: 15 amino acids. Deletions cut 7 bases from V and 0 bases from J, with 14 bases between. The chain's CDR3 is CASTSFGSSTDTQYF. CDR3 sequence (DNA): TGTGCCAGCACAAGTTTTGGGTCCAGCACAGATACGCAGTATTTT.

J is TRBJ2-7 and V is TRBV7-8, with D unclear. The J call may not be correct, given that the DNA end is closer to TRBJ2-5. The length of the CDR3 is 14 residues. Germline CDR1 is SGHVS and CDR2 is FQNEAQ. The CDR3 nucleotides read TGTGCCAGCAGCCTTAGCCCATACACAGAGACCCAGTACTTC. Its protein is CASSLSPYTETQYF.

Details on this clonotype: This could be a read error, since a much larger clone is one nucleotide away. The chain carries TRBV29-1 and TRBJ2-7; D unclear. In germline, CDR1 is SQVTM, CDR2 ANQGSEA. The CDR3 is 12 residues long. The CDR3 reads CSVEVSSYERYF. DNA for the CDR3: TGCAGCGTCGAAGTCAGCTCCTACGAGCGGTACTTC.

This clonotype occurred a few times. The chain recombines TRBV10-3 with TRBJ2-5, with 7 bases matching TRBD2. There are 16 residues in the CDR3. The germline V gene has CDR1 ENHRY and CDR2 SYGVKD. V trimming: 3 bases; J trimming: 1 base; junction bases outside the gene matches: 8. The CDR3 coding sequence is TGTGCCATCAGTGACCCATCCAAGCGGGGCCAAGAGACCCAGTACTTC. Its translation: CAISDPSKRGQETQYF.

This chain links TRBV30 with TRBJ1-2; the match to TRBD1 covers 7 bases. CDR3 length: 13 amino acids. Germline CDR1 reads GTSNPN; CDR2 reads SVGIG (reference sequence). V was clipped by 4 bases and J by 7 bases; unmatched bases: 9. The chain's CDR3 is CAWNNGRGSGYTF. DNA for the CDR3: TGTGCCTGGAACAACGGCAGGGGGAGTGGCTACACCTTC. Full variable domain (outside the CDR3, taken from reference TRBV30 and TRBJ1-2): SQTIHQWPATLVQPVGSPLSLECTVEGTSNPNLYWYRQAAGRGLQLLFYSVGIGQISSEVPQNLSASRPQDRQFILSSKKLLLSDSGFYLCAWNNGRGSGYTFGSGTRLTVV.

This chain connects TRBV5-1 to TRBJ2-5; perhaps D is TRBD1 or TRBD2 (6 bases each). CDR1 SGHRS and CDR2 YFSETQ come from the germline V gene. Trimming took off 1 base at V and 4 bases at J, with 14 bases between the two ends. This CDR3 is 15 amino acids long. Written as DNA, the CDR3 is TGCGCCAGCAGCTTGATCCCGGGGGCTGGAGAGACCCAGTACTTC. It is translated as CASSLIPGAGETQYF.

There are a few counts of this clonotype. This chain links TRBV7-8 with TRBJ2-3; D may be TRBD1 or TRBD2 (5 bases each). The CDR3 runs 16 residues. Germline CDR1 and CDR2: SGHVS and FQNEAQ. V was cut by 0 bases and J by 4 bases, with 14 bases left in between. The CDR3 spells CASSLAPGRGADTQYF. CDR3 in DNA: TGTGCCAGCAGCTTAGCGCCCGGAAGAGGGGCAGATACGCAGTATTTT.

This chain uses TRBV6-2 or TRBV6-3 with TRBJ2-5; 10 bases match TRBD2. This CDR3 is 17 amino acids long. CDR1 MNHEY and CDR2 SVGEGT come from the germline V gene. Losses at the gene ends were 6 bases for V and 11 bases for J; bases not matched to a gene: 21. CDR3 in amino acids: CASRPSLGSGRGNEQYF. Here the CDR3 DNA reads TGTGCCAGCAGACCATCCCTCGGGAGCGGGAGGGGTAATGAGCAGTACTTC.

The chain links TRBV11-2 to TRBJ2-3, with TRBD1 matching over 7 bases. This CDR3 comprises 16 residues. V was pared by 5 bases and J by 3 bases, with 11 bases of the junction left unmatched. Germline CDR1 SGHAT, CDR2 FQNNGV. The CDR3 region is CASSATGPGGTDTQYF. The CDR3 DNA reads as TGTGCCAGCAGCGCGACCGGGCCAGGGGGAACAGATACGCAGTATTTT.

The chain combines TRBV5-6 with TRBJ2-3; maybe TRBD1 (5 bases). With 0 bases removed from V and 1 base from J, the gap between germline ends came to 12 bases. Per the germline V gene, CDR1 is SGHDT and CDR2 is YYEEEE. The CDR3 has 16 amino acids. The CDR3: CASSLGTARGTDTQYF. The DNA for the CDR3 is TGTGCCAGCAGCTTGGGCACGGCCAGGGGCACAGATACGCAGTATTTT.

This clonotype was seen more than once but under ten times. The CDR3 loop is CASSLDLILTGNQPQHF. CDR3 nucleotide sequence: TGTGCCAGCAGCTTAGACTTGATACTAACGGGCAATCAGCCCCAGCATTTT. The chain uses TRBV7-2 and TRBJ1-5; D not certain. The CDR3 sequence is 17 residues long. V shed 1 base and J shed 2 bases, with 15 bases lying between them. Germline V gene data show CDR1 as SGHTA and CDR2 as FQGNSA.

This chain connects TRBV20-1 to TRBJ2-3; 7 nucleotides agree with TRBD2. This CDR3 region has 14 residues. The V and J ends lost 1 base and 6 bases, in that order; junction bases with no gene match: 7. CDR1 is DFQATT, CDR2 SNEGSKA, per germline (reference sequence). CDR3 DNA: TGCAGTGCTAGAGTTGGTGGGGGGGGTGATACGCAGTATTTT. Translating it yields CSARVGGGGDTQYF.

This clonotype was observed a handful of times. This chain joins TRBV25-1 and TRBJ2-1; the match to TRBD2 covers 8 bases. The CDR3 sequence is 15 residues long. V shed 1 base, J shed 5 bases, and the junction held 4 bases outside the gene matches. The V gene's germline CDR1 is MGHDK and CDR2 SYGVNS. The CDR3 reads CASSEFGGRNNEQFF. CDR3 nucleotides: TGTGCCAGCAGTGAATTTGGCGGGAGGAACAATGAGCAGTTCTTC.

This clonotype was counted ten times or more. The CDR3 sequence: CASSQDLSGQTYNSPLHF. The CDR3, as DNA: TGCGCCAGCAGCCAAGATCTTAGCGGACAGACATATAATTCACCCCTCCACTTT. The rearrangement links TRBV4-1 to TRBJ1-6; tentative D call: TRBD1 (6 bases). V was cut by 0 bases and J by 4 bases, with 16 bases left in between. The germline CDR1 and CDR2 sequences are MGHRA and YSYEKL. The CDR3 extends over 18 amino acids.

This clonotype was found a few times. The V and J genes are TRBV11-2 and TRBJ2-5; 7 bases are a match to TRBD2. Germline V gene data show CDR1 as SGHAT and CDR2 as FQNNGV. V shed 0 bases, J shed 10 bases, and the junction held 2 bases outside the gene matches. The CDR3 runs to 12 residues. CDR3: CASSLDRGDQYF. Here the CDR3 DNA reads TGTGCCAGCAGCTTAGACCGGGGGGACCAGTACTTC.

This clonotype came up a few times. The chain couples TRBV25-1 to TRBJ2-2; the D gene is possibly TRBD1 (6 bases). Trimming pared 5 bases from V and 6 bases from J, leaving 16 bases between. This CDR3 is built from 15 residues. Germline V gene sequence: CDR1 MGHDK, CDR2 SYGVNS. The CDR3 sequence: CASSHDTGSAGELFF. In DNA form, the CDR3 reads TGTGCCAGCAGTCACGACACAGGGTCCGCCGGGGAGCTGTTTTTT. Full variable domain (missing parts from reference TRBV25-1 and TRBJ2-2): EADIYQTPRYLVIGTGKKITLECSQTMGHDKMYWYQQDPGMELHLIHYSYGVNSTEKGDLSSESTVSRIRTEHFPLTLESARPSHTSQYLCASSHDTGSAGELFFGEGSRLTVL.

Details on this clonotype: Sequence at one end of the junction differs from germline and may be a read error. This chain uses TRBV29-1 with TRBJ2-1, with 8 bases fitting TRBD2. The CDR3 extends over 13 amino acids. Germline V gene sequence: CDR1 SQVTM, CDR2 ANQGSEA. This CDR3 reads CGVELAANNEQFF. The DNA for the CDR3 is TGCGGCGTTGAACTAGCGGCGAACAATGAGCAGTTCTTC.

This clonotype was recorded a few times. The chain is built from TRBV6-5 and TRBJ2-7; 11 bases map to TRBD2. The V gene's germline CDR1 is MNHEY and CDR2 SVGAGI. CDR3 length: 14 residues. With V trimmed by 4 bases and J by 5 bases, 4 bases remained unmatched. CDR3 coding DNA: TGTGCCAGCAGTTTAGCGGGAGGGCCTAACGAGCAGTACTTC. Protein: CASSLAGGPNEQYF.

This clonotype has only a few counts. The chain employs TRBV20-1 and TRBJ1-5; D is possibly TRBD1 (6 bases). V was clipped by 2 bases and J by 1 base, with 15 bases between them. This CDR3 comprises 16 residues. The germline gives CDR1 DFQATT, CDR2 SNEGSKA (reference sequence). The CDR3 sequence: CSARLQGSWSNQPQHF. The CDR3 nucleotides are TGCAGTGCTAGATTACAGGGTAGTTGGAGCAATCAGCCCCAGCATTTT.

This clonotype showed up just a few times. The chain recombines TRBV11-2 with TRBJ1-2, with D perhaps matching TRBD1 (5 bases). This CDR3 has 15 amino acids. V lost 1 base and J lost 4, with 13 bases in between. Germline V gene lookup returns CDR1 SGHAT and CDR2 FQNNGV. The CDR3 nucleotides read TGTGCCAGCAGCTTAGTGGGGGGGTCAAGCTATGGCTACACCTTC. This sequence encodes CASSLVGGSSYGYTF.

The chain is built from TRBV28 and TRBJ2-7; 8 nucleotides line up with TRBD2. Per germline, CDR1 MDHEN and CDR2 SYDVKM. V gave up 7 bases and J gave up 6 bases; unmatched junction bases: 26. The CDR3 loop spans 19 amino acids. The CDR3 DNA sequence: TGTGCCAGCACCCGACGAAGAGTAGCGGGATCGCCGAAATTATCCGAGCAGTACTTC. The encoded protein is CASTRRRVAGSPKLSEQYF.

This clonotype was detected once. CDR3 coding DNA: TGTGCCAGCAGTGCGTGGGGGGGACAGCCCCAGCATTTT. Residues: CASSAWGGQPQHF. The chain employs TRBV6-6 and TRBJ1-5; TRBD1 is a possible D gene (5 bases). The CDR3 extends over 13 amino acids. The ends were cut back, 5 bases at V and 7 bases at J, with 12 bases in the middle. Germline V lookup: CDR1 MNHNY, CDR2 SVGAGI (reference sequence).

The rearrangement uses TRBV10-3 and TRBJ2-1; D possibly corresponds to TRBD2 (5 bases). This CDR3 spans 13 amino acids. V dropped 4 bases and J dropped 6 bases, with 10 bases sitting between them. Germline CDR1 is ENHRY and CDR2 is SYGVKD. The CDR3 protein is CAISGTGVNEQFF. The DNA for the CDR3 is TGTGCCATCAGTGGTACCGGGGTCAATGAGCAGTTCTTC.

The chain's CDR3 is CASSLVYYETQYF. The CDR3 coding sequence is TGTGCCAGCAGCTTAGTGTACTACGAGACCCAGTACTTC. The genes are TRBV7-2 and TRBJ2-5; D gene unclear. The CDR3 is 13 amino acids. Germline V gene lookup returns CDR1 SGHTA and CDR2 FQGNSA. Trimming shortened V by 1 base and J by 5 bases, and 8 bases separated the two germline ends.

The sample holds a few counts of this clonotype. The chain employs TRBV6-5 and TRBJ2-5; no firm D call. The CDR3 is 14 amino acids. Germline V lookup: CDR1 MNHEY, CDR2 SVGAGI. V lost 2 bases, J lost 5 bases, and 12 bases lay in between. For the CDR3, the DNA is TGTGCCAGCAGTTACCGACACGCCGGGGAGACCCAGTACTTC. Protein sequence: CASSYRHAGETQYF.

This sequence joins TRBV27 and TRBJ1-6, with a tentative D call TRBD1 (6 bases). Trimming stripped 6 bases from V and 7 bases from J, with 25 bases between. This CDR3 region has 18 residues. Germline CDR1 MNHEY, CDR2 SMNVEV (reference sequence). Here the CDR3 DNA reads TGTGCCAGCAGCACCCAACTCGAACAGGGTTGGTGGAATTCACCCCTCCACTTT. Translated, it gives CASSTQLEQGWWNSPLHF.

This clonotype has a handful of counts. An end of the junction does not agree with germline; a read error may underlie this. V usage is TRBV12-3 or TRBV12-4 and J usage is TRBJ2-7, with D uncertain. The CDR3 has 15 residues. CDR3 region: CASSLVRSLSHEQYF. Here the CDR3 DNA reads TGTGCCAGCAGTTTAGTCAGGAGCCTCTCCCACGAGCAGTACTTC.

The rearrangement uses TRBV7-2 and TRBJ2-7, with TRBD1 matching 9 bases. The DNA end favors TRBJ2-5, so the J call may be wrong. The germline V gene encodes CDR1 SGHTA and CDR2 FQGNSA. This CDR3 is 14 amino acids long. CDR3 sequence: CASSHWDRVVTQYF. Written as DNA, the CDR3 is TGTGCCAGCAGCCACTGGGACAGGGTTGTGACCCAGTACTTC.

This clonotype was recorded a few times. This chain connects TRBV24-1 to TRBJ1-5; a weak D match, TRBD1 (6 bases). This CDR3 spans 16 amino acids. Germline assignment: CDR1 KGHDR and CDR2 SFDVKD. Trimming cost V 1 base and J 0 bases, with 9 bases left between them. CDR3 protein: CATSDFRGYSNQPQHF. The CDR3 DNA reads TGTGCCACCAGTGATTTTAGGGGGTATAGCAATCAGCCCCAGCATTTT.

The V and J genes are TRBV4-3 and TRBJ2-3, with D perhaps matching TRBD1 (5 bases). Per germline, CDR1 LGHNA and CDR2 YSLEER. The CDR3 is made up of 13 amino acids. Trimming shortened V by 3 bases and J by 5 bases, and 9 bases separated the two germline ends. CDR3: CASSQQGVDTQYF. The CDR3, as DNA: TGCGCCAGCAGCCAGCAGGGTGTAGATACGCAGTATTTT.